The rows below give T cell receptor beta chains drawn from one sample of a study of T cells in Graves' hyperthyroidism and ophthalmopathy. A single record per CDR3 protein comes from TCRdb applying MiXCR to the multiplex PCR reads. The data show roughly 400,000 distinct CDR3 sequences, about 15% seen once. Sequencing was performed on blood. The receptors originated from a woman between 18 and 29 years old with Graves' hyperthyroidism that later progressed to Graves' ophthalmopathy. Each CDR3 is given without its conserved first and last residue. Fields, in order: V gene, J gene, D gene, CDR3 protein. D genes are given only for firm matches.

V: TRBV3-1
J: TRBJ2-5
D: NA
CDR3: ASSHTGVQETQY

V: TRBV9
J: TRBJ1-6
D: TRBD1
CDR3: ASSVGYRGSYNSPLH

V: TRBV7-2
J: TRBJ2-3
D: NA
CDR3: ASGLGWSDTQY

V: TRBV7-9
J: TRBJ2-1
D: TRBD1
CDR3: ASRLRDRPNEQF

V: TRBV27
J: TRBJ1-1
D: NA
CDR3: ASSLSPPMNTEAF

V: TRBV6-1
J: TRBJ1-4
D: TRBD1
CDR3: ATIGQGANEKLF

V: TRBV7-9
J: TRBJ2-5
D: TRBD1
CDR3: ASSYPGTGGGQETQY

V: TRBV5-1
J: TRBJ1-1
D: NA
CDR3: ASSATLSNTEAF

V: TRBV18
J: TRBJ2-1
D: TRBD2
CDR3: ASSGASGSLPGEHEQF

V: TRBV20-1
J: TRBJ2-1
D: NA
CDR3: SVADGGNEQF

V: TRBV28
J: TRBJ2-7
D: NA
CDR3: ASSFTWFPYEQY

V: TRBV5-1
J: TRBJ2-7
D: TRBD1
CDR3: ASSLATGPYEQY

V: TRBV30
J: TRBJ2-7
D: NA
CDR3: AWSVGLASSYEQY

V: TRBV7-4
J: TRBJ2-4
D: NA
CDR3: ASSLGQKDNIQY

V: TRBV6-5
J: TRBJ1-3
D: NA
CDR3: ASSYSPRGGGNTIY

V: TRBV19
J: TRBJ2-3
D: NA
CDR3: ASSIGIADTQY

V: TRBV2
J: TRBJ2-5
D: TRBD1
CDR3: ASSSTGGGETQY

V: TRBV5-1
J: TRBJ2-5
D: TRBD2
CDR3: ASIEEGGSSGTQY

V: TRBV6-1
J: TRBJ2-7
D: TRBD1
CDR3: ASSESTSGTESYEQY

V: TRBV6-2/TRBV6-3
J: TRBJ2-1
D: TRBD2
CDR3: ASSYSDVTSGREQF

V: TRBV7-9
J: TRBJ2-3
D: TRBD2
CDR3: ASSWTGTSGAEARDTQY

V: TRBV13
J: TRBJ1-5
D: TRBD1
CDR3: ASSLRQGVVGNQPQH

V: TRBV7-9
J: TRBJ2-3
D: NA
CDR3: ASSVDPSPFTDTQY

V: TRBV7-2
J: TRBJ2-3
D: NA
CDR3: ASSLGGGGSVLPDTQY

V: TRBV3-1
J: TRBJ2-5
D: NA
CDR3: ASSQDRETQC

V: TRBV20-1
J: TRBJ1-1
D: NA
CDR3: SASPPLDTEAF

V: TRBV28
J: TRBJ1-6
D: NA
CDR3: ASSWQGSSPLH

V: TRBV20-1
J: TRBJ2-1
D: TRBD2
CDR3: SAKGRAGDGTGELGYEQF

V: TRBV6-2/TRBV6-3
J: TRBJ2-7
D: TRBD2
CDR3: ASSYSATSGAYEQY

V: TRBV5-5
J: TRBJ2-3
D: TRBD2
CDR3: ASSSGRDTQY

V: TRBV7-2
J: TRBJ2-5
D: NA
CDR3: ASTLGGQETQY

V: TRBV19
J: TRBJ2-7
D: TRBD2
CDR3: ASSIVLAGNEQY

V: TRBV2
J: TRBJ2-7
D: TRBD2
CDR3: ASAGLVGEQY

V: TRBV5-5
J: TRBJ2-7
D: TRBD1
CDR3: ASSRQGDEQY

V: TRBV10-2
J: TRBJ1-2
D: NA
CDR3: ASRSAHGYT

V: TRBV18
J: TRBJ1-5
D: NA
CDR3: ASSPGTYSNQPQH

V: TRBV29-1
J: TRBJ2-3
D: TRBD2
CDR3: SVVGLAPRADTQY